The present entry profiles one TCR beta chain with its context. The sample originates from a study of shared clonotypes between healthy human individuals. Study background: Each donor contributed plates that comprised three CD4 naive, three CD4 memory, two CD8 naive and one CD8 memory.

The test was conducted at deep level. TCRdb keeps only in-frame clones here, not all; method: immunoSEQ multiplex PCR. Of some 1,900,000 clones in the sample, about 95% were seen once. As defined, naive CD8 cells were CD45RO-negative and positively selected for CCR7, with terminally differentiated effector memory CD45RA+ cells excluded. The donors were adults (healthy and HIV-negative) with no recent acute infections or vaccinations. CDR3 length: 15 amino acids. The germline V gene encodes CDR1 MNHEY and CDR2 SMNVEV (reference sequence). Trimming left V 3 bases short and J 2 bases short, with 13 bases between.

The specimen was naive CD8+ T cells sorted from blood. The chain is built from TRBV27 and TRBJ2-5; D may be TRBD1 (6 bases). The TCR originated in a man aged 18 to 30 in good health. CDR3 region: CASSFQGSQQETQYF. The CDR3 nucleotides are TGTGCCAGCAGTTTTCAGGGGAGCCAACAAGAGACCCAGTACTTC.